This T cell receptor beta chain stems from a study of shared clonotypes between healthy human individuals. General study points: Clonotypes not shared had lower generation probabilities than those common to all four donors.

The CDR3 is 17 residues long. V shed 1 base and J 2 bases; nucleotides not matched to a gene: 9. The germline CDR1 and CDR2 sequences are MGHRA and YSYEKL. TCRdb's copy holds only in-frame clones and misses some; the assay was immunoSEQ multiplex PCR. The table has roughly 320,000 clones, about nine tenths seen once. This clone was observed once. The antigen remains undetermined. This TCR was recovered from a young man in good health. Sequenced sample: memory CD8+ T cells sorted from blood. Subset: CD45RO+ cells pooled with CCR7-negative TemRA cells. The chain uses TRBV4-1 and TRBJ2-5; 8 bases align to TRBD1. CDR3 region: CASSQGPGGTFQETQYF. In DNA form, the CDR3 reads TGCGCCAGCAGCCAAGGTCCAGGGGGCACCTTTCAAGAGACCCAGTACTTC.